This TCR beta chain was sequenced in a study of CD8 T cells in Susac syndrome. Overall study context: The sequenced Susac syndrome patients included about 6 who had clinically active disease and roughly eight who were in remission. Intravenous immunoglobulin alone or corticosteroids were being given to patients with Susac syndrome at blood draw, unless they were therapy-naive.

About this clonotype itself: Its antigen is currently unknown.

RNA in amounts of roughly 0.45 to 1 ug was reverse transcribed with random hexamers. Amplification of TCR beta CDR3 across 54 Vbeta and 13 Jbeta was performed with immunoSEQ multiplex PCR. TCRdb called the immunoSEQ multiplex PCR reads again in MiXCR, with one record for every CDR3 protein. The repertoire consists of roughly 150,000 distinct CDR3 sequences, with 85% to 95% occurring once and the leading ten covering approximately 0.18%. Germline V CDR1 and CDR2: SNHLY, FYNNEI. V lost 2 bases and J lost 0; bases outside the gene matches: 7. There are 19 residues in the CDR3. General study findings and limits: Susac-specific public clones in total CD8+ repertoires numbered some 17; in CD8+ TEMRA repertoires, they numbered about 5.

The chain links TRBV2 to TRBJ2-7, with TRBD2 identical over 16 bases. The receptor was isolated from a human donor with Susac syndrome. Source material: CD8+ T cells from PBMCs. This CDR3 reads CASSEPGTSGRDRSYEQYF. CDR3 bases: TGTGCCAGCAGTGAACCCGGGACTAGCGGGAGGGATCGCTCCTACGAGCAGTACTTC. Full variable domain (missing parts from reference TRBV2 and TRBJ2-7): EPEVTQTPSHQVTQMGQEVILRCVPISNHLYFYWYRQILGQKVEFLVSFYNNEISEKSEIFDDQFSVERPDGSNFTLKIRSTKLEDSAMYFCASSEPGTSGRDRSYEQYFGPGTRLTVT.